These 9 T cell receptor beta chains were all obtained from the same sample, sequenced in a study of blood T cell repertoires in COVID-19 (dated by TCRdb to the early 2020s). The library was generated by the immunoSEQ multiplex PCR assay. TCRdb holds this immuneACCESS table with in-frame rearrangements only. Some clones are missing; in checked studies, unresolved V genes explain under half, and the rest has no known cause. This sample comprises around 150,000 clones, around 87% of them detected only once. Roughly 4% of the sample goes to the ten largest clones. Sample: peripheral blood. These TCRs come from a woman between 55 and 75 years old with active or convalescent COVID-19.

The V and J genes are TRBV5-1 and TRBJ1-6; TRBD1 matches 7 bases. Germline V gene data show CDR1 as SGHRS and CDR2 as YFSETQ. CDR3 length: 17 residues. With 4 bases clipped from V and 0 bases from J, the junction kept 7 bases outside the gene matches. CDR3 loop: CASSGGQSSSYNSPLHF. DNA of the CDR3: TGCGCCAGCAGCGGGGGACAGTCAAGCTCCTATAATTCACCCCTCCACTTT.

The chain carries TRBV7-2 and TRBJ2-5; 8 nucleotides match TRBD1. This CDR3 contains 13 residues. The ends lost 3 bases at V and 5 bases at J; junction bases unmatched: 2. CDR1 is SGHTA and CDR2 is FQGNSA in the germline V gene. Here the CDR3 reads CASSFRQGETQYF. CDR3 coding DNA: TGTGCCAGCAGCTTTCGACAGGGGGAGACCCAGTACTTC.

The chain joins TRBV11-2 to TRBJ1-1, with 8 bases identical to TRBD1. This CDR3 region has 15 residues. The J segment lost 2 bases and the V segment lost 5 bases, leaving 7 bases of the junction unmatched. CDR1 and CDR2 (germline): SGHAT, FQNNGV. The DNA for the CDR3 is TGTGCCAGCAGCCCAGGGGGCCGCTTTAACACTGAAGCTTTCTTT. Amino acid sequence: CASSPGGRFNTEAFF.

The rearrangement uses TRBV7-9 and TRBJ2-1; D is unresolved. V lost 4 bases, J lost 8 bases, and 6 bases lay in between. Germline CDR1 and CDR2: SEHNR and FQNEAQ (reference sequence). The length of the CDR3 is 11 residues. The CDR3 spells CASSSLDEQFF. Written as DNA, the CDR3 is TGTGCCAGCAGCTCCCTAGATGAGCAGTTCTTC.

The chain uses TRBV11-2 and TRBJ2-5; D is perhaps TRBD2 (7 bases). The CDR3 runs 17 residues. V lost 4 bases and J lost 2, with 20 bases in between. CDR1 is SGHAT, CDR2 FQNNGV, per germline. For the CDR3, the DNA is TGTGCCAGCAGCTCACCCTCGGGGGGACAACATCAAGAGACCCAGTACTTC. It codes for CASSSPSGGQHQETQYF.

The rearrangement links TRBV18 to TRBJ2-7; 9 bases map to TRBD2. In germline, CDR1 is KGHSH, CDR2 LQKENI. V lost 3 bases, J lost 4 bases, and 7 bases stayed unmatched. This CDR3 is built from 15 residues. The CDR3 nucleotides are TGTGCCAGCTCACCGGGCGGGGGGGCGCCGTACGAGCAGTACTTC. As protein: CASSPGGGAPYEQYF. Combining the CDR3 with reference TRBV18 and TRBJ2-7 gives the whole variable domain NAGVMQNPRHLVRRRGQEARLRCSPMKGHSHVYWYRQLPEEGLKFMVYLQKENIIDESGMPKERFSAEFPKEGPSILRIQQVVRGDSAAYFCASSPGGGAPYEQYFGPGTRLTVT.

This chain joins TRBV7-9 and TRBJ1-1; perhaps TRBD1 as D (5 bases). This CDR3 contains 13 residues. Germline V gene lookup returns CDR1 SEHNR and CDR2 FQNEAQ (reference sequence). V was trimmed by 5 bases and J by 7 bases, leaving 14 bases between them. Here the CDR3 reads CASSLDSLSEAFF. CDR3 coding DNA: TGTGCCAGCAGCCTCGACAGTCTCAGTGAAGCTTTCTTT.

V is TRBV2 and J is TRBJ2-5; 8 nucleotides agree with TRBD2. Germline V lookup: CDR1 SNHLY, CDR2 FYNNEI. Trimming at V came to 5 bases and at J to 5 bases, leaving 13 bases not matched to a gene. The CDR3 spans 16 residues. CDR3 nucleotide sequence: TGTGCCAGCAGTCCGCAGTCCGGGGGGGAGGACGAGACCCAGTACTTC. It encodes CASSPQSGGEDETQYF.

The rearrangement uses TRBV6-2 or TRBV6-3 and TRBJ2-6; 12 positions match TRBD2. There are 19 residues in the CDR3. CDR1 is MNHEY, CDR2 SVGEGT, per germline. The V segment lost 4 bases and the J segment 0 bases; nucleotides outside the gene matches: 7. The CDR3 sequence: CASSLTSGGISSGANVLTF. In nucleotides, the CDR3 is TGTGCCAGCAGTTTGACTAGCGGGGGAATAAGCTCTGGGGCCAACGTCCTGACTTTC.